Listed here are 5 T cell receptor beta chains from one sample, sequenced in a study of human thymus T cells. Using immunoSEQ multiplex PCR, the repertoire was profiled, and TCRdb retains in-frame clones only, with some absent. This table has 60,000 to 75,000 clones, 95% appearing once. Obtained as resections during corrective heart surgery, the thymus tissue was then studied. Sequencing was done on a sample of thymus tissue. These receptors originate from a girl under three years old with a congenital heart defect but otherwise immunologically healthy.

This clone was counted once. This likely comes from a read error, as the CDR3 has no conserved phenylalanine or tryptophan at its end. This sequence joins TRBV27 and TRBJ2-7, with 8 bases that match TRBD1. This CDR3 region has 18 residues. The J segment lost 6 bases and the V segment lost 2 bases, leaving 18 bases of the junction unmatched. Germline values: CDR1 MNHEY, CDR2 SMNVEV (reference sequence). The CDR3, as DNA: TGTGCCAGCAGTTTACAGCGATCGGTGGCAGGGGGCAGGGGCGAGCAGTACCTC. Translating gives CASSLQRSVAGGRGEQYL.

This rearrangement joins TRBV4-1 to TRBJ1-2, with 7 nucleotides matching TRBD1. The trim removed 4 bases at V and 8 bases at J, leaving 10 bases unmatched. The germline gives CDR1 MGHRA, CDR2 YSYEKL. CDR3 length equals 14 residues. The CDR3 sequence: CASSPWTGQEGYTF. The CDR3 DNA sequence: TGCGCCAGCAGCCCTTGGACAGGCCAAGAGGGCTACACCTTC.

CDR3 loop: CASSLTRGNEKLFF. The CDR3 DNA reads TGTGCCAGCAGTTTAACCAGGGGGAATGAAAAACTGTTTTTT. The rearrangement joins TRBV28 to TRBJ1-4, with 7 bases identical to TRBD1. Trimming cost V 2 bases and J 5 bases; bases outside gene matches: 2. This CDR3 has 14 residues. Per the germline V gene, CDR1 is MDHEN and CDR2 is SYDVKM.

This chain uses TRBV4-2 with TRBJ2-1, with TRBD2 identical over 9 bases. The germline CDR1 and CDR2 sequences are LGHNA and YNFKEQ. The CDR3 sequence is 20 residues long. With 0 bases clipped from V and 1 base from J, the junction kept 13 bases outside the gene matches. CDR3 protein: CASSQDSLAGSGPSYNEQFF. CDR3 DNA: TGTGCCAGCAGCCAAGATAGCCTAGCGGGATCGGGCCCGTCCTACAATGAGCAGTTCTTC.

The rearrangement links TRBV5-4 to TRBJ2-4; the D gene is possibly TRBD2 (6 bases). V gave up 2 bases and J gave up 8 bases, with 17 bases separating them. CDR3 length: 15 amino acids. From germline, CDR1 is SGHNT and CDR2 YYREEE (reference sequence). The CDR3 here is CASSLGRDPRDIQYF. The CDR3 nucleotides are TGTGCCAGCAGCTTAGGGCGGGACCCGAGGGACATTCAGTACTTC.